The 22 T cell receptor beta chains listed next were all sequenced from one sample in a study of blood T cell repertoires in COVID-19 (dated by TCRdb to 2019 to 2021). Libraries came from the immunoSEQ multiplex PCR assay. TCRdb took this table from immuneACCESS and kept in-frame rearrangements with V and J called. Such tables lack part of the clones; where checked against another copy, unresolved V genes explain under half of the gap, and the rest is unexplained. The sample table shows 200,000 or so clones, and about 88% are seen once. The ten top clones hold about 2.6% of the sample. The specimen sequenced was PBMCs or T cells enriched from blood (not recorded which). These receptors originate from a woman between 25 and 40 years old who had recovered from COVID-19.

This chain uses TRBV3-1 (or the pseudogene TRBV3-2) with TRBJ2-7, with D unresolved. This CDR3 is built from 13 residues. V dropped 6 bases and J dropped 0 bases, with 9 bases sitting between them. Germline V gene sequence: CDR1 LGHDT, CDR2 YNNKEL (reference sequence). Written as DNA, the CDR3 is TGTGCCAGCAGGCCCACATCCTCCTACGAGCAGTACTTC. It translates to CASRPTSSYEQYF.

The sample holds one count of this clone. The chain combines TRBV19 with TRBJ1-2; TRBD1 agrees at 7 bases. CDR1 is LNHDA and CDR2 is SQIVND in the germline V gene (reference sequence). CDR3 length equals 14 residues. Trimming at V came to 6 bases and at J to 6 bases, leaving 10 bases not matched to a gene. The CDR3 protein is CASSLEQGVHGYTF. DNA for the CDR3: TGTGCCAGTAGCCTAGAGCAGGGGGTCCATGGCTACACCTTC.

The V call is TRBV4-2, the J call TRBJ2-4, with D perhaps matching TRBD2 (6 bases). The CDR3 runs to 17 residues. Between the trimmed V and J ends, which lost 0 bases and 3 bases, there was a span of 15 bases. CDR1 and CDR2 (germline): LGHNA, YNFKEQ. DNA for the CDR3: TGTGCCAGCAGCCAAGATGAGGCGGGGCTAGGCAAAAACATTCAGTACTTC. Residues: CASSQDEAGLGKNIQYF.

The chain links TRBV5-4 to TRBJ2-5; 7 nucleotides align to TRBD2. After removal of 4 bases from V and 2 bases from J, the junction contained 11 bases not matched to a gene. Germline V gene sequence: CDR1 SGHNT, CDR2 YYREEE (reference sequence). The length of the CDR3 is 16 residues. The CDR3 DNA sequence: TGTGCCAGCAGCCCCTGGACTGGGGGGGGACAAGAGACCCAGTACTTC. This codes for CASSPWTGGGQETQYF.

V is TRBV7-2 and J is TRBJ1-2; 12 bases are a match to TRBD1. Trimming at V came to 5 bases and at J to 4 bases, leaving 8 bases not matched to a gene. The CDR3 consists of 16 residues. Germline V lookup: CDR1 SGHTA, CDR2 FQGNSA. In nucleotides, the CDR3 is TGTGCCAGCAGCCCGGGGACAGGGGGCGCAGGCTATGGCTACACCTTC. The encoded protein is CASSPGTGGAGYGYTF.

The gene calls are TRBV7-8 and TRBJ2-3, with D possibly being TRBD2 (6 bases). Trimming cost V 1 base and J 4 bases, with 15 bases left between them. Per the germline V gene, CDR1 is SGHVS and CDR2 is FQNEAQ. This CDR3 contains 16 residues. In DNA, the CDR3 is TGTGCCAGCAGCTTAGTGTCCGGAGGGGTCTCAGATACGCAGTATTTT. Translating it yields CASSLVSGGVSDTQYF.

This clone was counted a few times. This chain's CDR3 is CASSPLDRGMYTQYF. In DNA form, the CDR3 reads TGTGCCAGCAGCCCCCTGGACAGGGGGATGTATACGCAGTATTTT. The rearrangement uses TRBV7-2 and TRBJ2-3; 10 bases fit TRBD1. Germline V lookup: CDR1 SGHTA, CDR2 FQGNSA. With 5 bases clipped from V and 7 bases from J, the junction kept 9 bases outside the gene matches. The CDR3 has 15 residues.

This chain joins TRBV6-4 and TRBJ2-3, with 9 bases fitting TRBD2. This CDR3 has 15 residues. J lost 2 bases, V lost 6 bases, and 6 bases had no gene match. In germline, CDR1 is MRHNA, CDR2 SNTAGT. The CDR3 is CASSLAGEPTDTQYF. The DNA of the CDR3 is TGTGCCAGCAGCTTAGCGGGGGAACCCACAGATACGCAGTATTTT.

CDR3 sequence reads: CASSGQGMTEAFF. CDR3 nucleotides: TGTGCCAGTTCCGGACAGGGGATGACTGAAGCTTTCTTT. The rearrangement links TRBV19 to TRBJ1-1; 9 bases match TRBD1. CDR3 size: 13 residues. Per germline, CDR1 LNHDA and CDR2 SQIVND (reference sequence). V dropped 8 bases and J dropped 5; count of bases not matched to a gene: 6.

The CDR3 loop is CASRFSGGLTDTQYF. The CDR3, as DNA: TGCGCCAGCAGATTTAGCGGGGGATTAACAGATACGCAGTATTTT. This chain uses TRBV10-2 with TRBJ2-3; 9 nucleotides line up with TRBD2. The CDR3 sequence is 15 residues long. Per the germline V gene, CDR1 is WSHSY and CDR2 is SAAADI. V lost 6 bases, J lost 3 bases, and 7 bases stayed unmatched.

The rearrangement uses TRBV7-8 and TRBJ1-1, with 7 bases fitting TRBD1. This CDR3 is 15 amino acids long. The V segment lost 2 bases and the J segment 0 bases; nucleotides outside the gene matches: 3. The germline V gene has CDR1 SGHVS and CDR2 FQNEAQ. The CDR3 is CASSLPDRLNTEAFF. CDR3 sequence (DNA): TGTGCCAGCAGCTTACCGGACAGGTTGAACACTGAAGCTTTCTTT. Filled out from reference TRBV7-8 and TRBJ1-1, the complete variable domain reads GAGVSQSPRYKVAKRGQDVALRCDPISGHVSLFWYQQALGQGPEFLTYFQNEAQLDKSGLPSDRFFAERPEGSVSTLKIQRTQQEDSAVYLCASSLPDRLNTEAFFGQGTRLTVV.

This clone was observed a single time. CDR3 sequence: CASSSTSGGPYNEQFF. In nucleotides, the CDR3 is TGTGCCAGCAGCTCGACTAGCGGGGGACCGTACAATGAGCAGTTCTTC. The chain couples TRBV7-3 to TRBJ2-1; 12 nucleotides line up with TRBD2. Germline CDR1 is SGHTA and CDR2 is FQGTGA. The junction had 5 bases not matched to a gene; V was cut back by 4 bases and J by 4 bases. This CDR3 has 16 amino acids.

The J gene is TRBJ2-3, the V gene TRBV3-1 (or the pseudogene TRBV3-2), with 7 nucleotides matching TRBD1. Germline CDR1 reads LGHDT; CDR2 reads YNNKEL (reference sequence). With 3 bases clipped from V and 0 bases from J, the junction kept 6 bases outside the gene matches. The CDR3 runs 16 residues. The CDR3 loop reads CASSHAQGDSTDTQYF. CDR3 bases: TGTGCCAGCAGCCACGCGCAGGGGGACAGCACAGATACGCAGTATTTT.

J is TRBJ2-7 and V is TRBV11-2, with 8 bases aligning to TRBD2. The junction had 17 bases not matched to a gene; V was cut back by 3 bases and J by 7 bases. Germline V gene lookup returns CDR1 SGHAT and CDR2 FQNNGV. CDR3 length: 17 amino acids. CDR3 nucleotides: TGTGCCAGCAGCTTTACGGGCCAGCGGGGGCCTTCTCAGGAGCAGTACTTC. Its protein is CASSFTGQRGPSQEQYF.

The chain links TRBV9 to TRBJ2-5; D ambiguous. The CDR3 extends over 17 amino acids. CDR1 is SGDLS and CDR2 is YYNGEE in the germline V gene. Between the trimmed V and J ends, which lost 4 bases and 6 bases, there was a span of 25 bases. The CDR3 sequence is CASSLKSAARVLKTQYF. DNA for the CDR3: TGTGCCAGCAGCCTAAAATCAGCCGCCCGGGTGCTGAAGACCCAGTACTTC.

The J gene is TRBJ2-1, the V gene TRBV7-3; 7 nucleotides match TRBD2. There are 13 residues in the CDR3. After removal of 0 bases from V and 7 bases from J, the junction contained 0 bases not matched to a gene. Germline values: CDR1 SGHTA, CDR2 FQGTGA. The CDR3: CASSLTGGNEQFF. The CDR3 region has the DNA TGTGCCAGCAGCTTAACCGGGGGGAATGAGCAGTTCTTC. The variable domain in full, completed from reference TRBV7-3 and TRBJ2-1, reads GAGVSQTPSNKVTEKGKYVELRCDPISGHTALYWYRQSLGQGPEFLIYFQGTGAADDSGLPNDRFFAVRPEGSVSTLKIQRTERGDSAVYLCASSLTGGNEQFFGPGTRLTVL.

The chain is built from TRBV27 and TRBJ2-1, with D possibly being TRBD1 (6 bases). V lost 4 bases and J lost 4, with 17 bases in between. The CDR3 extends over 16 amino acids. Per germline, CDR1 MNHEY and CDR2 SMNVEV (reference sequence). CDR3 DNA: TGTGCCAGCAGTTCCGCCCCGGACAGACCATACAATGAGCAGTTCTTC. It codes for CASSSAPDRPYNEQFF.

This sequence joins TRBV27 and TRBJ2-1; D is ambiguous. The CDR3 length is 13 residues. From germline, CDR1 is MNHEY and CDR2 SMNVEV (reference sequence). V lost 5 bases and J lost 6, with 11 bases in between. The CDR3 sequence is CASSIRLGNEQFF. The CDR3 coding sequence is TGTGCCAGCAGTATCAGGCTTGGCAATGAGCAGTTCTTC.

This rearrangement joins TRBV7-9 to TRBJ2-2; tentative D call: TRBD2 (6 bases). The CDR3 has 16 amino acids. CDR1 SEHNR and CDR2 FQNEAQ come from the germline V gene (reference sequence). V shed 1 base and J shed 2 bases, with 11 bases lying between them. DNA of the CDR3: TGTGCCAGCAGCTTAGGGCGCGGGGTAAACACCGGGGAGCTGTTTTTT. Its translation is CASSLGRGVNTGELFF.

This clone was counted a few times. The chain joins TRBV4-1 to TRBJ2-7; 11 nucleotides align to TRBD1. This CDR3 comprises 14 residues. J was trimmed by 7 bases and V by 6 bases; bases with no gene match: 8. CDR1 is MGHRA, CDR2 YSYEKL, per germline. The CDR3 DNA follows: TGCGCCAGCAGAGGAGGACAGGGGGCTTATGAGCAGTACTTC. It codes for CASRGGQGAYEQYF.

In DNA form, the CDR3 reads TGTGCCAGCAGGTACAGGAGCTCCTACGAGCAGTACTTC. Protein product: CASRYRSSYEQYF. The chain employs TRBV27 and TRBJ2-7; D is perhaps TRBD1 (5 bases). The germline CDR1 and CDR2 sequences are MNHEY and SMNVEV (reference sequence). This CDR3 contains 13 residues. Trimming stripped 6 bases from V and 0 bases from J, with 9 bases between.

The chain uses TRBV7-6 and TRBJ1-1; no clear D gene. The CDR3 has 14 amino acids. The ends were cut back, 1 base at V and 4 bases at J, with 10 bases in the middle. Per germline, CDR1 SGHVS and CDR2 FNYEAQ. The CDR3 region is CASSLGQVGTEAFF. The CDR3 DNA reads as TGTGCCAGCAGCTTAGGCCAAGTCGGCACTGAAGCTTTCTTT.